Below are 32 T cell receptor beta chains sequenced from a single sample in a study of STAT3 mutations in large granular lymphocyte leukemia. Their antigens are not known. The table came from immunoSEQ multiplex PCR; TCRdb's copy has only in-frame clones and leaves some out. The sample lists thousands of clones, over 75% occurring once. The study's findings and limits: In T-cell large granular lymphocyte leukemia, about half of patients showed multiple immunodominant subclonotypes.

The sample comprised peripheral blood mononuclear cells. Source of these receptors: a woman in her 70s with T-cell large granular lymphocyte leukemia. Some clones in this sample may be carry-over from other donors' samples.

This chain links TRBV6-5 with TRBJ1-2; D is undetermined. Between the trimmed V and J ends, which lost 0 bases and 1 base, there was a span of 9 bases. The CDR3 is 15 amino acids. Per the germline V gene, CDR1 is MNHEY and CDR2 is SVGAGI. This chain's CDR3 is CASSYSAAYNYGYTF. CDR3 DNA: TGTGCCAGCAGTTACTCGGCAGCGTATAACTATGGCTACACCTTC.

The chain recombines TRBV12-5 with TRBJ2-3; the D gene is possibly TRBD2 (5 bases). CDR1 is LGHNT, CDR2 FRNRAP, per germline. V was trimmed by 0 bases and J by 5 bases, leaving 6 bases between them. The CDR3 runs to 13 residues. DNA of the CDR3: TGTGCTAGTGGTTTGGTACGGGAAGATACGCAGTATTTT. It translates to CASGLVREDTQYF.

The genes are TRBV18 and TRBJ1-1; a weak D match, TRBD1 (5 bases). V was shortened by 3 bases and J by 6 bases, with 14 bases between the two germline ends. The germline gives CDR1 KGHSH, CDR2 LQKENI. This CDR3 is 14 amino acids long. As DNA, the CDR3 is TGTGCCAGCTCACCCGAAGGGGTAAAGGCTGAAGCTTTCTTT. Encoded protein: CASSPEGVKAEAFF.

This clone has just one count. This rearrangement joins TRBV18 to TRBJ1-1; D ambiguous. The length of the CDR3 is 14 residues. V lost 3 bases to trimming and J lost 6 bases, with 14 bases between them. Looked up from germline, CDR1 is KGHSH and CDR2 is LQKENI. CDR3 DNA: TGTGCCAGCTCACCGGCGGGAGGTAAGGCTGAAGCTTTCTTT. Translated: CASSPAGGKAEAFF.

The V gene is TRBV5-4, the J gene TRBJ2-5, with 12 bases aligning to TRBD2. Germline CDR1 SGHNT, CDR2 YYREEE (reference sequence). J was trimmed by 4 bases and V by 4 bases; bases with no gene match: 8. The CDR3 runs 16 residues. CDR3 nucleotides: TGTGCCAGCAGCCGACCTAGCGGGGGGGCCTCAGAGACCCAGTACTTC. Protein sequence: CASSRPSGGASETQYF.

This sequence joins TRBV30 and TRBJ1-6; unclear D gene. V lost 4 bases and J 6 bases, leaving 16 bases between the germline ends. This CDR3 has 15 residues. The germline V gene encodes CDR1 GTSNPN and CDR2 SVGIG (reference sequence). This CDR3 is CAWNLLVGGNSPLHF. The CDR3 bases are TGTGCCTGGAATCTCTTGGTGGGCGGTAATTCACCCCTCCACTTT.

The gene calls are TRBV4-3 and TRBJ1-2; D possibly corresponds to TRBD1 (6 bases). V shed 4 bases and J shed 2 bases, with 11 bases lying between them. CDR1 and CDR2 (germline): LGHNA, YSLEER. The CDR3 spans 14 residues. For the CDR3, the DNA is TGCGCCAGCAGCCGCGGTCAGGGGAACTATGGCTACACCTTC. Translation gives CASSRGQGNYGYTF.

The chain links TRBV30 to TRBJ1-6; D is unresolved. The germline V and J ends were trimmed by 3 bases and 8 bases, with 20 bases remaining between them. Germline CDR1 reads GTSNPN; CDR2 reads SVGIG (reference sequence). This CDR3 is 16 amino acids long. The DNA for the CDR3 is TGTGCCTGGAGCACGCCCGGAGTGGGCCCCGATTCACCCCTCCACTTT. This codes for CAWSTPGVGPDSPLHF.

The J gene is TRBJ1-4, the V gene TRBV12-5, with unresolved D. CDR3 length: 11 amino acids. The V end lost 3 bases, the J end lost 8 bases, and 4 bases lay between the germline ends. Germline assignment: CDR1 LGHNT and CDR2 FRNRAP. The CDR3 DNA sequence: TGTGCTAGTGGTTTAGAGGAAAAACTGTTTTTT. This gives the protein CASGLEEKLFF.

On this clone: Sequence at one end of the junction differs from germline and may be a read error. The chain joins TRBV20-1 to TRBJ1-4; TRBD1 is a possible D gene (6 bases). Per the germline V gene, CDR1 is DFQATT and CDR2 is SNEGSKA (reference sequence). The CDR3 has 10 amino acids. CDR3 region: CSAGAGTPVF. The DNA of the CDR3 is TGCAGTGCTGGGGCCGGGACACCGGTTTTT.

The chain carries TRBV27 and TRBJ1-4; 10 bases line up with TRBD1. The CDR3 is 18 amino acids. After removal of 7 bases from V and 8 bases from J, the junction contained 19 bases not matched to a gene. CDR1 and CDR2 (germline): MNHEY, SMNVEV (reference sequence). This CDR3 is CASTTAYGDRGRREKLFF. The CDR3 nucleotides read TGTGCCAGCACCACTGCCTATGGGGACAGGGGAAGGAGGGAAAAACTGTTTTTT.

This chain links TRBV4-3 with TRBJ1-2; perhaps TRBD1 as D (5 bases). V gave up 0 bases and J gave up 4 bases, with 12 bases separating them. Looked up from germline, CDR1 is LGHNA and CDR2 is YSLEER. The CDR3 is 15 amino acids. CDR3 sequence (DNA): TGCGCCAGCAGCCAAGATCAGGGATTCGGCTATGGCTACACCTTC. It encodes CASSQDQGFGYGYTF.

The V and J genes are TRBV9 and TRBJ2-5; D possibly corresponds to TRBD1 (6 bases). CDR1 is SGDLS and CDR2 is YYNGEE in the germline V gene. V was pared by 2 bases and J by 5 bases, with 19 bases between. This CDR3 region has 16 residues. CDR3 region: CASSVANRAPGETQYF. The CDR3 bases are TGTGCCAGCAGCGTGGCAAACAGGGCCCCGGGGGAGACCCAGTACTTC.

A few counts support this clone. V gene TRBV7-9 combines with J gene TRBJ1-1; D uncertain. CDR1 SEHNR and CDR2 FQNEAQ come from the germline V gene (reference sequence). The CDR3 has 11 amino acids. The germline V and J ends were trimmed by 2 bases and 2 bases, with 0 bases remaining between them. The CDR3 reads CASSLNTEAFF. The CDR3 DNA is TGTGCCAGCAGCTTAAACACTGAAGCTTTCTTT.

The gene calls are TRBV2 and TRBJ2-3; D is unclear. The germline gives CDR1 SNHLY, CDR2 FYNNEI. The CDR3 consists of 14 residues. Trimming cost V 6 bases and J 0 bases, with 10 bases left between them. CDR3: CASRAHGSTDTQYF. The CDR3 coding sequence is TGTGCCAGCAGAGCCCACGGTAGCACAGATACGCAGTATTTT.

The chain couples TRBV25-1 to TRBJ2-7; D gene uncertain. CDR1 MGHDK and CDR2 SYGVNS come from the germline V gene. Trimming took off 1 base at V and 7 bases at J, with 17 bases between the two ends. This CDR3 has 15 residues. The CDR3 protein is CASSEWAAAATEQYF. CDR3 in DNA: TGTGCCAGCAGTGAATGGGCAGCCGCTGCGACGGAGCAGTACTTC.

The rearrangement links TRBV5-6 to TRBJ1-5, with 8 nucleotides matching TRBD1. Germline assignment: CDR1 SGHDT and CDR2 YYEEEE. The CDR3 length is 15 residues. V was pared by 5 bases and J by 6 bases, with 10 bases of the junction left unmatched. CDR3 DNA: TGTGCCAGCAGGCTGTATGGACAGGGTGGTCAGCCCCAGCATTTT. Protein: CASRLYGQGGQPQHF.

The chain links TRBV9 to TRBJ1-2; a possible D gene is TRBD1 (6 bases). The CDR3 has 13 residues. The germline V and J ends were trimmed by 0 bases and 8 bases, with 11 bases remaining between them. CDR1 and CDR2 (germline): SGDLS, YYNGEE. CDR3 bases: TGTGCCAGCAGCGTAGGTCAGGGGATGGGCTACACCTTC. Its translation: CASSVGQGMGYTF.

The genes are TRBV9 and TRBJ2-2; D gene uncertain. V was clipped by 3 bases and J by 5 bases, with 14 bases between them. The CDR3 covers 15 residues. Germline-derived CDR1 and CDR2 are SGDLS and YYNGEE. The DNA of the CDR3 is TGTGCCAGCAGCGGGCTGACTGGTTCGACCGGGGAGCTGTTTTTT. Translating it yields CASSGLTGSTGELFF.

The genes are TRBV19 and TRBJ2-7, with 8 positions matching TRBD1. J gave up 2 bases and V 5 bases, and 5 bases lay outside the gene matches. CDR1 is LNHDA, CDR2 SQIVND, per germline (reference sequence). The CDR3 is 14 residues long. The CDR3 spells CASSRAGGTYEQYF. CDR3 DNA: TGTGCCAGTAGTCGGGCAGGGGGCACCTACGAGCAGTACTTC.

The chain uses TRBV29-1 and TRBJ1-2; D gene unclear. Germline V gene lookup returns CDR1 SQVTM and CDR2 ANQGSEA. V lost 3 bases and J 6 bases, leaving 8 bases between the germline ends. The CDR3 has 11 amino acids. The CDR3 spells CSVDGGDGYTF. CDR3 DNA sequence: TGCAGCGTTGATGGTGGAGATGGCTACACCTTC.

The chain recombines TRBV29-1 with TRBJ2-3, with D perhaps matching TRBD1 (5 bases). CDR3 length: 14 amino acids. In germline, CDR1 is SQVTM, CDR2 ANQGSEA. Trimming took 5 bases from V and 2 from J, leaving 14 bases between them. The CDR3 DNA is TGCAGCGTTATCTGGGGCCGGTCCACAGATACGCAGTATTTT. As protein: CSVIWGRSTDTQYF.

This clone was seen once. This chain links TRBV5-8 with TRBJ2-7, with TRBD1 matching 10 bases. Germline trimming cut 4 bases from V and 2 bases from J; bases unmatched to any gene: 9. The CDR3 runs to 16 residues. Germline V gene data show CDR1 as SGHTS and CDR2 as YDEGEE. CDR3 in amino acids: CASSPRGQGFPYEQYF. The DNA of the CDR3 is TGTGCCAGCAGCCCGAGGGGACAGGGGTTTCCCTACGAGCAGTACTTC.

The J gene is TRBJ2-7, the V gene TRBV28; 12 nucleotides line up with TRBD2. The germline gives CDR1 MDHEN, CDR2 SYDVKM. With 8 bases clipped from V and 6 bases from J, the junction kept 8 bases outside the gene matches. The CDR3 runs 14 residues. Here the CDR3 reads CASGPSGGAGEQYF. DNA of the CDR3: TGTGCCAGCGGCCCTAGCGGGGGGGCCGGCGAGCAGTACTTC.

The chain combines TRBV5-5 with TRBJ1-2; D ambiguous. Germline V gene sequence: CDR1 SGHKS, CDR2 YYEKEE (reference sequence). V was trimmed by 0 bases and J by 5 bases, leaving 11 bases between them. The CDR3 is 14 residues long. CDR3 sequence: CASSLGTSFYGYTF. The CDR3, as DNA: TGTGCCAGCAGCTTGGGGACTTCCTTTTATGGCTACACCTTC.

This chain joins TRBV30 and TRBJ1-1; D gene unclear. The germline gives CDR1 GTSNPN, CDR2 SVGIG (reference sequence). Trimming removed 5 bases from V and 8 bases from J, with 12 bases in between. This CDR3 has 11 residues. The CDR3 loop reads CAWGLSWEAFF. CDR3 DNA: TGTGCCTGGGGTTTGTCCTGGGAAGCTTTCTTT.

The chain links TRBV7-9 to TRBJ1-1; D is unclear. The CDR3 length is 15 residues. Trimming took off 1 base at V and 1 base at J, with 10 bases between the two ends. The V gene's germline CDR1 is SEHNR and CDR2 FQNEAQ (reference sequence). CDR3 DNA sequence: TGTGCCAGCAGCTTAGAAGTGGGCGGGAACACTGAAGCTTTCTTT. Translated: CASSLEVGGNTEAFF.

A few counts support this clone. The chain recombines TRBV9 with TRBJ1-2, with 7 bases lining up with TRBD1. Looked up from germline, CDR1 is SGDLS and CDR2 is YYNGEE. CDR3 length: 16 amino acids. V lost 0 bases, J lost 8 bases, and 13 bases stayed unmatched. This chain's CDR3 is CASSVARDSGQRGYTF. DNA for the CDR3: TGTGCCAGCAGCGTAGCTAGGGACAGCGGACAGAGAGGCTACACCTTC.

The gene calls are TRBV5-3 and TRBJ1-6, with D unresolved. TRBV5-3 is treated as an ORF (open reading frame) with a function not yet certain. Trimming removed 5 bases at V and 8 bases at J, with 14 bases between. The CDR3 runs 14 residues. The CDR3, as DNA: TGTGCCAGAAGAGGTGTTAGTCGCGATTCACCCCTCCACTTT. This sequence encodes CARRGVSRDSPLHF.

The J gene is TRBJ2-7, the V gene TRBV20-1; tentatively, D is TRBD1 (5 bases). V was clipped by 2 bases and J by 6 bases, with 8 bases between them. The CDR3 spans 11 residues. Per germline, CDR1 DFQATT and CDR2 SNEGSKA (reference sequence). Here the CDR3 DNA reads TGCAGTGCTAGACAGGGAAGCGAGCAGTACTTC. Its translation: CSARQGSEQYF.

In DNA, the CDR3 is TGTGCCAGCAGCCAGGACAGCAACTATGGCTACACCTTC. Translating gives CASSQDSNYGYTF. This chain joins TRBV7-2 and TRBJ1-2, with a possible D match to TRBD1 (6 bases). CDR3 length equals 13 residues. Germline CDR1 reads SGHTA; CDR2 reads FQGNSA. V lost 5 bases to trimming and J lost 2 bases, with 9 bases between them.

The rearrangement uses TRBV5-1 and TRBJ1-1; D gene ambiguous. Germline CDR1 reads SGHRS; CDR2 reads YFSETQ. Trimming shortened V by 0 bases and J by 4 bases, and 13 bases separated the two germline ends. CDR3 length equals 15 residues. The CDR3 is CASSLVSGASTEAFF. In DNA, the CDR3 is TGCGCCAGCAGCTTGGTTTCGGGAGCGAGCACTGAAGCTTTCTTT.